This T cell receptor beta chain originates from a study of T and B cells in COVID-19 patients. Multiplex PCR with BIOMED2 TRB-A/B primer pools amplified TRB rearrangements. TCRdb analysed the multiplex PCR reads with MiXCR anew, one entry per CDR3 protein. The table has about 5,000 distinct CDR3 sequences, 20% to 25% seen once. By its share, this clonotype is medium-sized. Trimming cost V 2 bases and J 4 bases; bases outside gene matches: 7. Germline V gives CDR1 MNHNY, CDR2 SVGAGI (reference sequence). The CDR3 covers 18 residues. From blood, about 250-500 ng of genomic DNA served as TRB template. The sequencing sample was made of blood. The receptor comes from a human donor with active COVID-19. The chain couples TRBV6-6 to TRBJ2-1, with 14 bases aligning to TRBD2. This chain's CDR3 is CASSYGTSGRVEYNEQFF. The CDR3 nucleotides read TGTGCCAGCAGTTACGGGACTAGCGGGAGAGTTGAATACAATGAGCAGTTCTTC.